These 22 T cell receptor beta chains were sequenced from one sample in a study of CD4+ T cells in melanoma. Only in-frame clones appear in the TCRdb table, and some are missing; sequencing was by immunoSEQ multiplex PCR. The data contain roughly 140,000 clones, approximately 91% of them singletons. These receptor sequences come from a human donor with melanoma.

The CDR3 sequence is CASSTGPGGASKGLQFF. CDR3 DNA sequence: TGTGCCAGCTCAACGGGACCAGGGGGCGCCTCGAAGGGGTTGCAGTTCTTC. The gene calls are TRBV18 and TRBJ2-1, with 8 positions matching TRBD1. CDR3 length: 17 residues. J lost 12 bases, V lost 5 bases, and 21 bases had no gene match. CDR1 is KGHSH, CDR2 LQKENI, per germline.

V and J are TRBV25-1 and TRBJ1-2; D perhaps matches TRBD1 (5 bases). CDR3 length equals 13 residues. V dropped 10 bases and J dropped 5 bases, with 17 bases sitting between them. Germline loops: CDR1 MGHDK, CDR2 SYGVNS. Here the CDR3 reads CATPRRGPYGYTF. CDR3 nucleotides: TGTGCCACCCCTCGGCGGGGACCATATGGCTACACCTTC.

The rearrangement links TRBV6-1 to TRBJ2-1; 10 positions agree with TRBD2. Germline lookup yields CDR1 MNHNS and CDR2 SASEGT. The CDR3 contains 16 residues. The ends lost 2 bases at V and 9 bases at J; junction bases unmatched: 10. CDR3 loop: CASSETVAGGRGEQFF. The CDR3 DNA is TGTGCCAGCAGTGAAACGGTAGCGGGGGGCCGGGGTGAGCAGTTCTTC.

The V and J genes are TRBV6-1 and TRBJ2-3; tentatively, D is TRBD2 (6 bases). The V gene lost 5 bases and the J gene lost 4 bases, with 16 bases spanning the gap. The CDR3 runs 15 residues. Germline loops: CDR1 MNHNS, CDR2 SASEGT. DNA for the CDR3: TGTGCCAGCAGTCCTCAGGGAGGTCTGTCAGATACGCAGTATTTT. It specifies CASSPQGGLSDTQYF.

The chain combines TRBV27 with TRBJ1-6; TRBD1 aligns across 7 bases. Germline CDR1 MNHEY, CDR2 SMNVEV (reference sequence). The CDR3 runs to 16 residues. The V gene end was trimmed by 1 base and the J gene end by 3 bases; junction bases not matched to a gene: 3. The CDR3 loop reads CASSLYRGNYNSPLHF. CDR3 nucleotide sequence: TGTGCCAGCAGTTTATACAGGGGTAACTATAATTCACCCCTCCACTTT.

This chain uses TRBV18 with TRBJ1-2; no clear D. The CDR3 loop spans 14 amino acids. Germline CDR1 and CDR2: KGHSH and LQKENI. V was pared by 3 bases and J by 8 bases, with 16 bases between. The CDR3: CASSPYTDVVGYTF. CDR3 DNA: TGTGCCAGCTCACCTTATACCGACGTGGTAGGCTACACCTTC.

The chain joins TRBV5-1 to TRBJ2-1, with D unresolved. Trimming removed 4 bases at V and 0 bases at J, with 11 bases between. CDR3 length: 15 amino acids. The V gene's germline CDR1 is SGHRS and CDR2 YFSETQ. As DNA, the CDR3 is TGCGCCAGCAGCGCACAGTCGAGCTCCTACAATGAGCAGTTCTTC. Protein: CASSAQSSSYNEQFF. The full variable domain, with the rest looked up from reference TRBV5-1 and TRBJ2-1, is KAGVTQTPRYLIKTRGQQVTLSCSPISGHRSVSWYQQTPGQGLQFLFEYFSETQRNKGNFPGRFSGRQFSNSRSEMNVSTLELGDSALYLCASSAQSSSYNEQFFGPGTRLTVL.

J is TRBJ2-7 and V is TRBV10-3, with 14 bases matching TRBD2. The germline CDR1 and CDR2 sequences are ENHRY and SYGVKD. This CDR3 contains 17 residues. The V gene end was trimmed by 3 bases and the J gene end by 7 bases; junction bases not matched to a gene: 11. The CDR3 is CAISDPKTSGGASEQYF. CDR3 bases: TGTGCCATCAGTGACCCCAAGACTAGCGGGGGGGCCTCGGAGCAGTACTTC.

The rearrangement uses TRBV2 and TRBJ2-7, with 12 bases matching TRBD1. The CDR3 loop spans 15 amino acids. Germline V lookup: CDR1 SNHLY, CDR2 FYNNEI. Trimming cost V 6 bases and J 2 bases; bases outside gene matches: 5. The CDR3 bases are TGTGCCAGCAGGGAGGGACAGGGGGCCGCCTACGAGCAGTACTTC. Amino acids: CASREGQGAAYEQYF.

This chain's CDR3 is CASSLNPTGAGETQYF. DNA for the CDR3: TGCGCCAGCAGCTTAAACCCCACAGGGGCGGGGGAGACCCAGTACTTC. The chain links TRBV5-1 to TRBJ2-5; D is possibly TRBD1 (7 bases). The germline gives CDR1 SGHRS, CDR2 YFSETQ. Trimming took 2 bases from V and 5 from J, leaving 19 bases between them. This CDR3 has 16 residues.

This clone was seen once. The chain uses TRBV7-2 and TRBJ1-2; TRBD1 agrees at 8 bases. Germline CDR1 reads SGHTA; CDR2 reads FQGNSA. The CDR3 has 13 residues. V lost 4 bases and J lost 4; bases outside the gene matches: 2. The CDR3 DNA reads TGTGCCAGCAGCTCGGACAGGGTCTATGGCTACACCTTC. It specifies CASSSDRVYGYTF. Filled out from reference TRBV7-2 and TRBJ1-2, the complete variable domain reads GAGVSQSPSNKVTEKGKDVELRCDPISGHTALYWYRQSLGQGLEFLIYFQGNSAPDKSGLPSDRFSAERTGGSVSTLTIQRTQQEDSAVYLCASSSDRVYGYTFGSGTRLTVV.

The CDR3 region is CASSLADSQQKAFF. In DNA form, the CDR3 reads TGCGCCAGCAGCTTGGCCGACAGCCAACAAAAAGCTTTCTTT. V is TRBV5-1 and J is TRBJ1-1, with D perhaps matching TRBD1 (5 bases). CDR1 and CDR2 from the germline V gene are SGHRS and YFSETQ. CDR3 length: 14 amino acids. V dropped 0 bases and J dropped 9 bases, with 15 bases sitting between them.

The chain carries TRBV7-9 and TRBJ1-5; TRBD1 matches 9 bases. This CDR3 region has 16 residues. The V segment lost 5 bases and the J segment 5 bases; nucleotides outside the gene matches: 10. The germline V gene has CDR1 SEHNR and CDR2 FQNEAQ (reference sequence). In DNA, the CDR3 is TGTGCCAGCAGCCCCCTGGGACAGGGAGGCGATCAGCCCCAGCATTTT. Translation: CASSPLGQGGDQPQHF.

This chain joins TRBV10-1 and TRBJ2-5, with 8 bases that match TRBD2. The CDR3 is 16 amino acids. The germline gives CDR1 WNHNN, CDR2 SYGVQD (reference sequence). J gave up 5 bases and V 6 bases, and 14 bases lay outside the gene matches. CDR3 amino acids: CASSEGLAPGGETQYF. DNA for the CDR3: TGCGCCAGCAGCGAAGGACTAGCCCCTGGCGGGGAGACCCAGTACTTC.

This chain connects TRBV2 to TRBJ1-1; D is perhaps TRBD1 (6 bases). Germline CDR1 reads SNHLY; CDR2 reads FYNNEI. The length of the CDR3 is 18 residues. Trimming stripped 2 bases from V and 1 base from J, with 20 bases between. The CDR3 loop reads CASSERGSVWGANTEAFF. In nucleotides, the CDR3 is TGTGCCAGCAGTGAACGGGGGAGCGTTTGGGGGGCGAACACTGAAGCTTTCTTT.

The chain has TRBV5-1 and TRBJ2-5; D is possibly TRBD1 or TRBD2 (5 bases each). The CDR3 runs to 14 residues. Germline CDR1 and CDR2: SGHRS and YFSETQ. Trimming stripped 3 bases from V and 5 bases from J, with 14 bases between. CDR3 sequence (DNA): TGCGCCAGCAGCTCGCTCGTGGGACGGGAGACCCAGTACTTC. Protein: CASSSLVGRETQYF.

CDR3 DNA: TGTGCCAGCAGCTTGGCCGCTAGCGGGGGAGGCACAGATACGCAGTATTTT. Its protein product is CASSLAASGGGTDTQYF. The chain joins TRBV11-2 to TRBJ2-3; 10 bases line up with TRBD2. After removal of 3 bases from V and 1 base from J, the junction contained 7 bases not matched to a gene. The CDR3 runs to 17 residues. Germline V gene data show CDR1 as SGHAT and CDR2 as FQNNGV. The full variable domain, its missing parts supplied by reference TRBV11-2 and TRBJ2-3, is EAGVAQSPRYKIIEKRQSVAFWCNPISGHATLYWYQQILGQGPKLLIQFQNNGVVDDSQLPKDRFSAERLKGVDSTLKIQPAKLEDSAVYLCASSLAASGGGTDTQYFGPGTRLTVL.

J is TRBJ2-3 and V is TRBV6-5; D may match TRBD1 or TRBD2 (5 bases each). CDR3 length: 12 residues. Trimming shortened V by 8 bases and J by 5 bases, and 11 bases separated the two germline ends. The germline gives CDR1 MNHEY, CDR2 SVGAGI. CDR3 bases: TGTGCCAGCCGGGGCGTGGGAGATACGCAGTATTTT. Encoded protein: CASRGVGDTQYF.

The rearrangement uses TRBV5-1 and TRBJ1-1; D is undetermined. This CDR3 comprises 14 residues. Per germline, CDR1 SGHRS and CDR2 YFSETQ. The V and J ends lost 3 bases and 5 bases respectively, with 14 bases between them. CDR3 sequence: CASSWNSVGTEAFF. The CDR3 nucleotides read TGCGCCAGCAGCTGGAACAGTGTCGGAACTGAAGCTTTCTTT.

The chain is built from TRBV5-1 and TRBJ2-7; D may correspond to TRBD1 or TRBD2 (5 bases each). Trimming cost V 2 bases and J 7 bases, with 19 bases left between them. Germline assignment: CDR1 SGHRS and CDR2 YFSETQ. The CDR3 spans 15 residues. The CDR3 region has the DNA TGCGCCAGCAGCTTTACCCCCGGGACGGCGGAAGAGCAGTACTTC. This codes for CASSFTPGTAEEQYF.

V and J are TRBV7-2 and TRBJ1-4; no clear D gene. There are 13 residues in the CDR3. The V and J ends lost 0 bases and 11 bases respectively, with 10 bases between them. The germline V gene encodes CDR1 SGHTA and CDR2 FQGNSA. As DNA, the CDR3 is TGTGCCAGCAGCTTAGCGATAAGAGGGAAACTGTTTTTT. Encoded protein: CASSLAIRGKLFF.

The rearrangement links TRBV19 to TRBJ2-2; 7 nucleotides agree with TRBD1. The CDR3 contains 15 residues. Per the germline V gene, CDR1 is LNHDA and CDR2 is SQIVND (reference sequence). V shed 4 bases and J 5 bases; nucleotides not matched to a gene: 7. The CDR3 region is CASSTQGVRTGELFF. The DNA for the CDR3 is TGTGCCAGTAGTACCCAGGGGGTTAGGACCGGGGAGCTGTTTTTT.